The next 6 T cell receptor beta chains were all read from a single sample in a study of T cell responses to AZD1222 COVID-19 vaccine (dated by TCRdb to the early 2020s). The time point label here, explained by the study, means: baseline before first vaccination. The protocol used for the library was the immunoSEQ multiplex PCR assay. The source is immuneACCESS, and TCRdb retained only in-frame sequences with V and J called. Part of the clones is not carried over; for the studies checked, unresolved V genes explain less than half of this, and the remainder is unexplained. The sample table shows about 120,000 clones, and roughly nine tenths are seen once. In total, the top ten clones hold about 5.3% of the sample. Here the sequenced sample was peripheral blood, taken on day 0 of AZD1222 vaccination. The receptors here all came from an adult in good health.

The rearrangement uses TRBV13 and TRBJ1-5, with a tentative D call TRBD1 (5 bases). Germline V gene lookup returns CDR1 PRHDT and CDR2 FYEKMQ (reference sequence). CDR3 size: 13 residues. V dropped 0 bases and J dropped 5 bases, with 5 bases sitting between them. The DNA of the CDR3 is TGTGCCAGCAGCTTAGGCAGGGATCAGCCCCAGCATTTT. Translation gives CASSLGRDQPQHF.

CDR3 in DNA: TGCGCCAGCAGCCTCGGACTAGCGGGAGGGCCAGGAACCGGGGAGCTGTTTTTT. The encoded protein is CASSLGLAGGPGTGELFF. The chain combines TRBV5-1 with TRBJ2-2; the match to TRBD2 covers 15 bases. Looked up from germline, CDR1 is SGHRS and CDR2 is YFSETQ. This CDR3 is 18 amino acids long. J gave up 5 bases and V 4 bases, and 9 bases lay outside the gene matches.

This clone was seen once. This sequence joins TRBV18 and TRBJ1-2; a possible D gene is TRBD1 (5 bases). V was shortened by 5 bases and J by 0 bases, with 10 bases between the two germline ends. In germline, CDR1 is KGHSH, CDR2 LQKENI. CDR3 length equals 14 residues. The CDR3 loop is CASSSGTSNYGYTF. In DNA, the CDR3 is TGTGCCAGCTCATCCGGGACTTCTAACTATGGCTACACCTTC.

This chain links TRBV28 with TRBJ2-3; TRBD2 agrees at 8 bases. Germline CDR1 and CDR2: MDHEN and SYDVKM. The CDR3 spans 12 residues. J gave up 12 bases and V 6 bases, and 8 bases lay outside the gene matches. The CDR3 protein is CASSHFTSGQYF. The DNA for the CDR3 is TGTGCCAGCAGCCACTTTACTAGCGGCCAGTATTTT.

The chain recombines TRBV18 with TRBJ1-1; maybe TRBD1 (6 bases). CDR1 is KGHSH and CDR2 is LQKENI in the germline V gene. There are 14 residues in the CDR3. Trimming removed 3 bases at V and 5 bases at J, with 13 bases between. The CDR3 sequence: CASSPTLGGTEAFF. The CDR3 DNA reads as TGTGCCAGCTCACCTACTCTAGGGGGGACTGAAGCTTTCTTT.

The chain carries TRBV30 and TRBJ1-1, with 9 bases matching TRBD1. Germline V gene lookup returns CDR1 GTSNPN and CDR2 SVGIG (reference sequence). This CDR3 has 13 amino acids. Trimming took 3 bases from V and 6 from J; bases not matched to a gene: 5. CDR3 sequence (DNA): TGTGCCTGGAGCGGGACAGGGATCCCTGAAGCTTTCTTT. This sequence encodes CAWSGTGIPEAFF.